This TCR beta chain was identified in a study of cytomegalovirus exposure and HLA in healthy donors. Points from the study as a whole: Among donors in an Asian-associated ancestry cluster, a later analysis reportedly found fewer N-insertions than the roughly 610-donor mean. Later analysis revealed greater clonal expansion in HLA-associated TCR beta chains than in equally common others.

As regards this clone: Its antigen is unidentified.

Researchers ran the PCR with 60 Vbeta and 13 Jbeta primers. Sequencing used immunoSEQ multiplex PCR; TCRdb keeps in-frame clones, though not all of them. This table holds over 150,000 clones, 65% to 85% found once. The CDR3 sequence is 14 residues long. V gave up 1 base and J gave up 5 bases, with 10 bases separating them. In germline, CDR1 is SGHDT, CDR2 YYEEEE. Sequencing was carried out using PBMCs. This clonotype was obtained from a middle-aged woman in good health and CMV-seropositive. The chain is built from TRBV5-6 and TRBJ2-4, with a tentative D call TRBD1 (6 bases). The CDR3 DNA sequence: TGTGCCAGCAGCTTGAGGGGGATCGAAAACATTCAGTACTTC. This sequence encodes CASSLRGIENIQYF.